A selection of T cell receptor beta chains follows, all from one sample in a study of identical twins' blood T cells. TCRdb re-derived calls from the 5' RACE reads in MiXCR, one entry per CDR3 protein. The sample lists 350,000 to 400,000 distinct CDR3 sequences; under 30% were seen once. Material for sequencing was PBMCs. These receptors all stem from a woman aged 18 to 50 in good health. The CDR3 runs from the conserved cysteine through the conserved F or W. Each record gives: CDR3 DNA, CDR3 protein, V gene, D gene, J gene, clone size. The D gene is left open where the match is weak. Size values are once, few and many counts, or a class for expanded clones, and some rows have none.

TGTGCCAGCACCATAATAGGTAGGGGCCCGAACACTGAAGCTTTCTTT,CASTIIGRGPNTEAFF,TRBV7-9,NA,TRBJ1-1,NA
TGCGCCAGCAGCTTGGCGGACAGGGCCGTGGATACGCAGTATTTT,CASSLADRAVDTQYF,TRBV5-1,TRBD1,TRBJ2-3,NA
TGTGCCAGCAGTTACTCGTCCGAGGGGTTCTACGGAGAAGAGACCCAGTACTTC,CASSYSSEGFYGEETQYF,TRBV6-2/TRBV6-3,NA,TRBJ2-5,few
TGCGCCAGCAGTGATCCCCAGTCCTACGAGCAGTACTTC,CASSDPQSYEQYF,TRBV10-2,NA,TRBJ2-7,NA
TGCAGCGTGCGACAGGGCAGGTTCGAAAAACTGTTTTTT,CSVRQGRFEKLFF,TRBV29-1,TRBD1,TRBJ1-4,few
TGTGCCAGCTCATCCCCAGGGGTCCCGACTAATGAAAAACTGTTTTTT,CASSSPGVPTNEKLFF,TRBV28,NA,TRBJ1-4,NA
TGCAGTGCTAGAGATGCAGGGTACAATCAGCCCCAGCATTTT,CSARDAGYNQPQHF,TRBV20-1,NA,TRBJ1-5,NA
TGCAGCGCCCCCCTCGGCCGAAAACTGTTTTTT,CSAPLGRKLFF,TRBV20-1,NA,TRBJ1-4,many
TGTGCCAGTAGTATAGAAGGGTATCAGCCCCAGCATTTT,CASSIEGYQPQHF,TRBV19,NA,TRBJ1-5,NA
TGTGCCAGCAGCTTAGGCTGGACTAACTATGGCTACACCTTC,CASSLGWTNYGYTF,TRBV7-2,NA,TRBJ1-2,many
TGTGCCAGCAGCTTAGTTCAGGGTCAGCCCCAGCATTTT,CASSLVQGQPQHF,TRBV7-2,NA,TRBJ1-5,many
TGTGCCAGCAGCCGATTTGCCTACGAGCAGTACTTC,CASSRFAYEQYF,TRBV28,NA,TRBJ2-7,few
TGTGCCAGCAGTGGGGACGGACGGGATACGCAGTATTTT,CASSGDGRDTQYF,TRBV28,NA,TRBJ2-3,NA
TGTGCCAGCAGTTTGGGACAGCCGAACACCGGGGAGCTGTTTTTT,CASSLGQPNTGELFF,TRBV5-1,TRBD1,TRBJ2-2,NA
TGTGCCAGCAGCGGCACAGGGGATCTTAAGCCCCAGCATTTT,CASSGTGDLKPQHF,TRBV6-2/TRBV6-3,TRBD1,TRBJ1-5,NA
TGCAGCGTTGTAAACTCGGGAAACACCATATATTTT,CSVVNSGNTIYF,TRBV29-1,NA,TRBJ1-3,few
TGTGCCAGCAGCTTCACCTTATCGGGCACTGAAGCTTTCTTT,CASSFTLSGTEAFF,TRBV11-3,NA,TRBJ1-1,many
TGTGCCAGCAGTGTGAGGGGGGAGGGGACTGAAGCTTTCTTT,CASSVRGEGTEAFF,TRBV6-1,NA,TRBJ1-1,NA
TGTGCCAGCAGCCTACTAGGACCTGAAAAACTGTTTTTT,CASSLLGPEKLFF,TRBV3-1,NA,TRBJ1-4,NA
TGTGCCAGCAGTAGGACTAGCGGGAGCCATGAGCAGTTCTTC,CASSRTSGSHEQFF,TRBV2,TRBD2,TRBJ2-1,many
TGTGCCGGTAGTATCCCGGGACTCTTCTACGAGCAGTACTTC,CAGSIPGLFYEQYF,TRBV19,NA,TRBJ2-7,NA
TGTGCCAGCAGTTTAAACATTCAGGTGAACACTGAAGCTTTCTTT,CASSLNIQVNTEAFF,TRBV12-3/TRBV12-4,NA,TRBJ1-1,few
TGTGCCACCAGCAGAGAGGTCGGTCAGCCCCAGCATTTT,CATSREVGQPQHF,TRBV15,NA,TRBJ1-5,NA
TGTGCCAGCAGCTCTCGTGGGGAGCTGTTTTTT,CASSSRGELFF,TRBV7-8,NA,TRBJ2-2,few
TGTGCCAGCAGTTACTCTTATAGATACACAGATACGCAGTATTTT,CASSYSYRYTDTQYF,TRBV6-5,NA,TRBJ2-3,many
TGTGCCAGCCGCCGGGAGGTTGGAGGGGAGCTGTTTTTT,CASRREVGGELFF,TRBV19,TRBD2,TRBJ2-2,few
TGCGCCAGCAGCCCCTGGACGGGACGGACATACATTGAGCAGTTCTTC,CASSPWTGRTYIEQFF,TRBV4-3,NA,TRBJ2-1,NA
TGTGCCAGCACTGAGTTAGAGACCCAGTACTTC,CASTELETQYF,TRBV2,NA,TRBJ2-5,few
TGTGCCAGCTGCCCCGGAGACAGGGCGAACACTGAAGCTTTCTTT,CASCPGDRANTEAFF,TRBV6-5,TRBD1,TRBJ1-1,NA
TGTGCCAGCAGTTACGCCCGGACTAGCGGGTTGTCCGGGGAGCTGTTTTTT,CASSYARTSGLSGELFF,TRBV6-2/TRBV6-3,TRBD2,TRBJ2-2,NA
TGCGCCAGCAGCGACCAGACGAACACTGAAGCTTTCTTT,CASSDQTNTEAFF,TRBV5-1,NA,TRBJ1-1,NA
TGCAGCGTTGAACCTTTGTCTGGGATGAACACTGAAGCTTTCTTT,CSVEPLSGMNTEAFF,TRBV29-1,NA,TRBJ1-1,many
TGTGCCAGCAGTGCGCAGACTTATAGCAATCAGCCCCAGCATTTT,CASSAQTYSNQPQHF,TRBV2,NA,TRBJ1-5,NA
TGTGCCAGCAGGACCGACAGGGCGGCCCAGCATTTT,CASRTDRAAQHF,TRBV2,TRBD1,TRBJ1-5,NA
TGTGCCAGCAAGGGACTCTCTTTCTACGAGCAGTACTTC,CASKGLSFYEQYF,TRBV27,NA,TRBJ2-7,NA
TGCGCCAGCAGCTTGGCCACTCTGATTGCAGATACGCAGTATTTT,CASSLATLIADTQYF,TRBV5-1,NA,TRBJ2-3,NA
TGTGCCAGCACTTTGGAAGGGTCCAATGAGCAGTTCTTC,CASTLEGSNEQFF,TRBV28,NA,TRBJ2-1,many
TGTGCCATTTCCCCTTTGGCGGGGATCACAGATACGCAGTATTTT,CAISPLAGITDTQYF,TRBV10-3,NA,TRBJ2-3,NA
TGCGCCAGCAGCCCTCTGGCTTCTAGCGGGGCAACCGGGGAGCTGTTTTTT,CASSPLASSGATGELFF,TRBV5-1,TRBD2,TRBJ2-2,NA
TGCAGCGTCCAACGGGGACAGGGTGACTATGGCTACACCTTC,CSVQRGQGDYGYTF,TRBV29-1,TRBD1,TRBJ1-2,NA
TGTGCTAGTGGCACCGGCGCTGAGCAGTTCTTC,CASGTGAEQFF,TRBV12-5,NA,TRBJ2-1,many
TGCAGCGTTGAAGATACGTGGATCGGATATGGCTACACCTTC,CSVEDTWIGYGYTF,TRBV29-1,NA,TRBJ1-2,few
TGCGCCAGCAGTCTTGATACGCAGTATTTT,CASSLDTQYF,TRBV5-1,NA,TRBJ2-3,few
TGTGCCAGCTCACTGGACAGTTCCCATAATTCACCCCTCCACTTT,CASSLDSSHNSPLHF,TRBV18,NA,TRBJ1-6,NA
TGCAGTGCTAGAGATCGGGGGGTCAGCGCCATGGATGGCTACACCTTC,CSARDRGVSAMDGYTF,TRBV20-1,NA,TRBJ1-2,NA
TGTGCCAGCAGTTTAGGGGGCAGCACCGGGGAGCTGTTTTTT,CASSLGGSTGELFF,TRBV12-3/TRBV12-4,NA,TRBJ2-2,few
TGTGCCAGCAGCCTTGTCGACTCTGGGGCCAACGTCCTGACTTTC,CASSLVDSGANVLTF,TRBV21-1,NA,TRBJ2-6,NA
TGCAGTGCTCAAGGTGGGGTGAAGGAAAAACTGTTTTTT,CSAQGGVKEKLFF,TRBV20-1,NA,TRBJ1-4,NA
TGCAGTGCTAGAGATCGAAAATCTGGGTTCGGAGGGGCCAACGTCCTGACTTTC,CSARDRKSGFGGANVLTF,TRBV20-1,NA,TRBJ2-6,NA
TGTGCCAGCGCGGCTGGGGGAAAACTGTTTTTT,CASAAGGKLFF,TRBV11-2,NA,TRBJ1-4,NA
TGCAGTGCTATAAGCCCACTAGCGGGGGGAGATGAGCAGTTCTTC,CSAISPLAGGDEQFF,TRBV20-1,TRBD2,TRBJ2-1,NA
TGTGCCAGCAGCCTCGGACAGGGAAGAACCTACGAGCAGTACTTC,CASSLGQGRTYEQYF,TRBV12-3/TRBV12-4,TRBD1,TRBJ2-7,NA
TGCAGTGCTTCGGGACTAGCGGGATTTCCCTCCTACAATGAGCAGTTCTTC,CSASGLAGFPSYNEQFF,TRBV20-1,TRBD2,TRBJ2-1,few
TGTGCCATCAGTGAGTCGACGGGGGGCGGAAGCAATCAGCCCCAGCATTTT,CAISESTGGGSNQPQHF,TRBV10-3,NA,TRBJ1-5,NA
TGTGCCAGCAGCTTAGCGGGGGTGAGGACCGGGGAGCTGTTTTTT,CASSLAGVRTGELFF,TRBV3-1,TRBD2,TRBJ2-2,NA
TGTGCCAGCAGTTTTGGGGGGTTCTATGGCTACACCTTC,CASSFGGFYGYTF,TRBV6-5,NA,TRBJ1-2,NA
TGTGCCAGCAGCTTAGATGGGTCTAGCGGGATGAACAATGAGCAGTTCTTC,CASSLDGSSGMNNEQFF,TRBV11-2,TRBD2,TRBJ2-1,few
TGTGCCAGCAGCCCCGGGGCAGGGGCAGATACGCAGTATTTT,CASSPGAGADTQYF,TRBV5-6,NA,TRBJ2-3,few
TGCAGTGCCGGGGATAGCCATGAGCAGTTCTTC,CSAGDSHEQFF,TRBV20-1,NA,TRBJ2-1,few
TGTGCTAGTGGTCAGGGTTACCATGGCTACACCTTC,CASGQGYHGYTF,TRBV12-5,NA,TRBJ1-2,many